These 20 T cell receptor beta chains originate from one sample sequenced in a study of T cell responses to AZD1222 COVID-19 vaccine. Only in-frame clones appear in the TCRdb table, and some are missing; sequencing was by immunoSEQ multiplex PCR. In the table there are approximately 150,000 clones, around nine tenths of which are singletons. The input for sequencing was peripheral blood, taken 28 days after the second AZD1222 dose. These receptors all come from an adult who received the AZD1222 COVID-19 vaccine.

The CDR3 loop is CASSLLQGALGTGELFF. DNA of the CDR3: TGTGCCAGCAGTCTATTACAGGGGGCTTTAGGCACCGGGGAGCTGTTTTTT. The chain couples TRBV28 to TRBJ2-2; 9 nucleotides agree with TRBD1. Trimming cost V 5 bases and J 4 bases; bases outside gene matches: 11. The V gene's germline CDR1 is MDHEN and CDR2 SYDVKM. The CDR3 covers 17 residues.

The chain recombines TRBV4-1 with TRBJ2-3; TRBD2 is a possible D gene (6 bases). V lost 4 bases to trimming and J lost 1 base, with 15 bases between them. The CDR3 spans 16 residues. Germline V CDR1 and CDR2: MGHRA, YSYEKL. In nucleotides, the CDR3 is TGCGCCAGCAGCCGGGGGACTCCTCTCGGCACAGATACGCAGTATTTT. It encodes CASSRGTPLGTDTQYF.

The chain carries TRBV9 and TRBJ2-7; 9 bases are shared with TRBD1. The V gene's germline CDR1 is SGDLS and CDR2 YYNGEE. The J segment lost 4 bases and the V segment lost 3 bases, leaving 8 bases of the junction unmatched. CDR3 length: 15 amino acids. The CDR3 is CASSGSGTGKYEQYF. The CDR3 DNA sequence: TGTGCCAGCAGCGGATCCGGGACAGGGAAGTACGAGCAGTACTTC.

The chain couples TRBV29-1 to TRBJ1-2; 10 positions match TRBD1. CDR1 and CDR2 (germline): SQVTM, ANQGSEA. The CDR3 sequence is 13 residues long. V was clipped by 5 bases and J by 2 bases; unmatched bases: 2. CDR3 DNA: TGCAGCGTTACGGGACAGGGGAACTATGGCTACACCTTC. Protein: CSVTGQGNYGYTF.

This clone was seen only a few times. The gene calls are TRBV19 and TRBJ1-3; no firm D call. Germline-derived CDR1 and CDR2 are LNHDA and SQIVND (reference sequence). The CDR3 consists of 17 residues. V lost 4 bases to trimming and J lost 3 bases, with 19 bases between them. CDR3 loop: CASSTAAGILFGNTIYF. The CDR3 DNA reads TGTGCCAGTAGTACCGCCGCCGGGATACTGTTTGGAAACACCATATATTTT.

V and J are TRBV5-5 and TRBJ1-2; 8 positions agree with TRBD1. Germline CDR1 and CDR2: SGHKS and YYEKEE (reference sequence). Trimming at V came to 6 bases and at J to 7 bases, leaving 8 bases not matched to a gene. The CDR3 loop spans 13 amino acids. In DNA form, the CDR3 reads TGTGCCAGCACCCTGACAGGGGAAGGTGGCTACACCTTC. It translates to CASTLTGEGGYTF.

The chain joins TRBV2 to TRBJ2-1; 8 nucleotides line up with TRBD2. The germline V gene has CDR1 SNHLY and CDR2 FYNNEI. V lost 11 bases to trimming and J lost 9 bases; unmatched junction nucleotides: 12. The CDR3 consists of 13 residues. This chain's CDR3 is CASRKGLDLEQFF. The CDR3 DNA is TGTGCCTCCAGAAAGGGACTAGACCTTGAGCAGTTCTTC.

J is TRBJ2-3 and V is TRBV28, with D uncertain. Germline CDR1 reads MDHEN; CDR2 reads SYDVKM. The V end lost 2 bases, the J end lost 1 base, and 10 bases lay between the germline ends. The CDR3 extends over 15 amino acids. CDR3 amino acids: CASSLEWAGTDTQYF. The CDR3 coding sequence is TGTGCCAGCAGTTTAGAGTGGGCTGGCACAGATACGCAGTATTTT.

With regard to this clone: Other DNA sequences in this specimen translate into the identical CDR3. The chain employs TRBV5-4 and TRBJ1-2; D is unresolved. The CDR3 spans 11 residues. Trimming removed 1 base from V and 8 bases from J, with 6 bases in between. Germline CDR1 and CDR2: SGHNT and YYREEE (reference sequence). CDR3: CASSLLGGYTF. The CDR3 coding sequence is TGTGCCAGCAGCTTGTTAGGCGGCTACACCTTC.

This clone was seen just once. CDR3 DNA sequence: TGCAGTGCTAGAGAAAGTACTGAAGCTTTCTTT. Its translation: CSARESTEAFF. This sequence joins TRBV20-1 and TRBJ1-1; D remains unclear. The CDR3 is 11 amino acids. Germline CDR1 and CDR2: DFQATT and SNEGSKA (reference sequence). V was clipped by 0 bases and J by 5 bases, with 4 bases between them.

This chain's CDR3 is CASSFLSGPSYEQYF. CDR3 nucleotides: TGTGCCAGCAGCTTTTTATCCGGACCTTCCTACGAGCAGTACTTC. V is TRBV7-9 and J is TRBJ2-7; D remains ambiguous. V gave up 3 bases and J gave up 1 base, with 13 bases separating them. This CDR3 has 15 residues. The germline CDR1 and CDR2 sequences are SEHNR and FQNEAQ (reference sequence).

The J gene is TRBJ1-2, the V gene TRBV27; D may be TRBD1 (6 bases). Germline-derived CDR1 and CDR2 are MNHEY and SMNVEV (reference sequence). Trimming took 6 bases from V and 3 from J, leaving 11 bases between them. The CDR3 runs 13 residues. The CDR3 DNA is TGTGCCAGCAGACGGACAGACCACTATGGCTACACCTTC. Amino acids: CASRRTDHYGYTF.

V gene TRBV9 combines with J gene TRBJ2-6; weak D call: TRBD2 (5 bases). CDR1 and CDR2 from the germline V gene are SGDLS and YYNGEE. This CDR3 has 17 amino acids. The V gene lost 0 bases and the J gene lost 2 bases, with 12 bases spanning the gap. CDR3 loop: CASSVAGLRAGANVLTF. CDR3 sequence (DNA): TGTGCCAGCAGCGTAGCGGGGTTGAGGGCTGGGGCCAACGTCCTGACTTTC. The full variable domain, with the rest looked up from reference TRBV9 and TRBJ2-6, is DSGVTQTPKHLITATGQRVTLRCSPRSGDLSVYWYQQSLDQGLQFLIQYYNGEERAKGNILERFSAQQFPDLHSELNLSSLELGDSALYFCASSVAGLRAGANVLTFGAGSRLTVL.

The chain carries TRBV5-8 and TRBJ2-3; TRBD1 matches 7 bases. Losses at the gene ends were 4 bases for V and 1 base for J; bases not matched to a gene: 3. This CDR3 spans 14 amino acids. In germline, CDR1 is SGHTS, CDR2 YDEGEE. This CDR3 is CASSQGVRTDTQYF. The CDR3 coding sequence is TGTGCCAGCAGCCAGGGGGTTCGCACAGATACGCAGTATTTT.

The table lists this clone with a count of one. The CDR3 coding sequence is TGTGCCAGCAGCTTAGGACAACTAACCCCTATGGGGGAAAATACGCAGTATTTT. Protein sequence: CASSLGQLTPMGENTQYF. V and J are TRBV7-3 and TRBJ2-3; either TRBD1 or TRBD2 may supply D (5 bases each). V was shortened by 2 bases and J by 7 bases, with 25 bases between the two germline ends. CDR1 is SGHTA, CDR2 FQGTGA, per germline. The CDR3 consists of 18 residues.

The chain is built from TRBV9 and TRBJ2-7, with 7 bases fitting TRBD1. The germline gives CDR1 SGDLS, CDR2 YYNGEE. V was pared by 5 bases and J by 2 bases, with 10 bases of the junction left unmatched. The CDR3 is made up of 15 amino acids. CDR3 nucleotide sequence: TGTGCCAGCAGTCGGTTCTGGGACAGCACCTACGAGCAGTACTTC. Its translation is CASSRFWDSTYEQYF.

This rearrangement joins TRBV19 to TRBJ2-1; D call uncertain. The CDR3 runs to 15 residues. Germline assignment: CDR1 LNHDA and CDR2 SQIVND (reference sequence). Trimming removed 0 bases from V and 5 bases from J, with 11 bases in between. CDR3 DNA: TGTGCCAGTAGTATAGAGGGTTCTCTCCACAATGAGCAGTTCTTC. Amino acid sequence: CASSIEGSLHNEQFF.

This sequence joins TRBV2 and TRBJ1-6, with D perhaps TRBD1 (6 bases). Trimming removed 6 bases from V and 7 bases from J, with 22 bases in between. The CDR3 totals 17 residues. In germline, CDR1 is SNHLY, CDR2 FYNNEI. Written as DNA, the CDR3 is TGTGCCAGCAGGGTTCAGGGGAAGGGCGCTCTAAATTCACCCCTCCACTTT. It encodes CASRVQGKGALNSPLHF.

The chain combines TRBV2 with TRBJ2-7, with a weak D call TRBD2 (5 bases). The CDR3 spans 14 residues. Germline V gene data show CDR1 as SNHLY and CDR2 as FYNNEI. Trimming removed 3 bases at V and 7 bases at J, with 16 bases between. CDR3 amino acids: CASSDIVRTGEQYF. The CDR3 DNA is TGTGCCAGCAGTGACATTGTGCGTACGGGGGAGCAGTACTTC.

The rearrangement links TRBV3-1 (or the pseudogene TRBV3-2) to TRBJ2-3; TRBD1 aligns across 8 bases. The germline CDR1 and CDR2 sequences are LGHDT and YNNKEL (reference sequence). The CDR3 length is 16 residues. The V gene end was trimmed by 4 bases and the J gene end by 4 bases; junction bases not matched to a gene: 10. CDR3 bases: TGTGCCAGCAGCCTCGAACGGACAGGGACATCAGATACGCAGTATTTT. Translated, it gives CASSLERTGTSDTQYF.